These 29 T cell receptor beta chains were sequenced from one sample in a study of T cell responses to AZD1222 COVID-19 vaccine. Repertoires were generated with immunoSEQ multiplex PCR, while TCRdb's copy carries only in-frame clones and drops some. There are about 120,000 clones in the sample; more than 85% occur only once, and 11% lies in the top ten. The sample here was peripheral blood, taken on day 0 of MenACWY control vaccination. The source is an adult in good health.

The rearrangement links TRBV2 to TRBJ2-1, with D uncertain. V was cut by 0 bases and J by 2 bases, with 8 bases left in between. From germline, CDR1 is SNHLY and CDR2 FYNNEI. The CDR3 is 15 residues long. CDR3 loop: CASSEAGSPYNEQFF. CDR3 nucleotide sequence: TGTGCCAGCAGTGAAGCGGGATCTCCCTACAATGAGCAGTTCTTC.

The chain has TRBV5-1 and TRBJ2-3, with TRBD2 matching 8 bases. The V gene's germline CDR1 is SGHRS and CDR2 YFSETQ. The length of the CDR3 is 16 residues. With V trimmed by 2 bases and J by 2 bases, 7 bases remained unmatched. CDR3 sequence (DNA): TGCGCCAGCAGCTTTTATACTAGCGGACCCACAGATACGCAGTATTTT. Translating it yields CASSFYTSGPTDTQYF.

The gene calls are TRBV11-3 and TRBJ2-7, with D tentatively TRBD1 (6 bases). This CDR3 is 15 amino acids long. Trimming pared 1 base from V and 0 bases from J, leaving 10 bases between. In germline, CDR1 is SGHNT, CDR2 YENEEA. The CDR3 is CASSLGSDSSYEQYF. As DNA, the CDR3 is TGTGCCAGCAGCTTAGGGTCGGACAGCTCCTACGAGCAGTACTTC.

This sequence joins TRBV2 and TRBJ1-4; the D is unclear. This CDR3 has 15 amino acids. V was clipped by 0 bases and J by 7 bases, with 12 bases between them. The germline CDR1 and CDR2 sequences are SNHLY and FYNNEI. CDR3 residues: CASSEAGMGGEKLFF. The CDR3 nucleotides are TGTGCCAGCAGTGAAGCAGGGATGGGAGGTGAAAAACTGTTTTTT. The entire variable domain, with the rest obtained from reference TRBV2 and TRBJ1-4, is as follows: EPEVTQTPSHQVTQMGQEVILRCVPISNHLYFYWYRQILGQKVEFLVSFYNNEISEKSEIFDDQFSVERPDGSNFTLKIRSTKLEDSAMYFCASSEAGMGGEKLFFGSGTQLSVL.

This chain connects TRBV29-1 to TRBJ1-5; 7 bases are a match to TRBD1. The CDR3 contains 15 residues. CDR1 is SQVTM, CDR2 ANQGSEA, per germline. J was trimmed by 0 bases and V by 5 bases; bases with no gene match: 7. CDR3 nucleotides: TGCAGCGTTAAAAACGGGACAGTTAGCAATCAGCCCCAGCATTTT. Amino acid sequence: CSVKNGTVSNQPQHF.

V is TRBV10-3 and J is TRBJ1-1, with 7 bases aligning to TRBD1. Per germline, CDR1 ENHRY and CDR2 SYGVKD. The CDR3 loop spans 13 amino acids. J was trimmed by 1 base and V by 7 bases; bases with no gene match: 3. CDR3 amino acids: CAITRDRNTEAFF. CDR3 sequence (DNA): TGTGCCATCACCAGGGACAGGAACACTGAAGCTTTCTTT.

The chain combines TRBV24-1 with TRBJ2-1; 9 bases are shared with TRBD1. Per germline, CDR1 KGHDR and CDR2 SFDVKD. This CDR3 region has 13 residues. The V and J ends lost 9 bases and 5 bases, in that order; junction bases with no gene match: 4. Here the CDR3 DNA reads TGTGCCACCGACAGGGGGGACCACAATGAGCAGTTCTTC. This translates into CATDRGDHNEQFF.

In DNA, the CDR3 is TGTGCCAGTAATTCGCCCGGGACAGGGGTGTACGAGCAGTACTTC. Its translation is CASNSPGTGVYEQYF. This sequence joins TRBV19 and TRBJ2-7, with 10 bases matching TRBD1. The CDR3 length is 15 residues. From germline, CDR1 is LNHDA and CDR2 SQIVND (reference sequence). V lost 7 bases, J lost 4 bases, and 10 bases stayed unmatched.

V gene TRBV11-3 combines with J gene TRBJ2-2; D remains ambiguous. Trimming removed 1 base at V and 2 bases at J, with 8 bases between. The CDR3 loop spans 15 amino acids. Germline V gene sequence: CDR1 SGHNT, CDR2 YENEEA. Here the CDR3 DNA reads TGTGCCAGCAGCTTAGTTAGCAGTAACACCGGGGAGCTGTTTTTT. It specifies CASSLVSSNTGELFF.

This chain uses TRBV3-1 (or the pseudogene TRBV3-2) with TRBJ2-3, with TRBD1 matching over 9 bases. The germline gives CDR1 LGHDT, CDR2 YNNKEL (reference sequence). V shed 2 bases, J shed 1 base, and the junction held 4 bases outside the gene matches. This CDR3 contains 16 residues. As DNA, the CDR3 is TGTGCCAGCAGCCAAAACACAGGGGGCGGCACAGATACGCAGTATTTT. This translates into CASSQNTGGGTDTQYF.

The chain employs TRBV24-1 and TRBJ2-7; D is possibly TRBD2 (7 bases). Germline-derived CDR1 and CDR2 are KGHDR and SFDVKD. V was clipped by 4 bases and J by 3 bases, with 15 bases between them. CDR3 size: 15 residues. The CDR3 DNA follows: TGTGCCACCAGTGAATCTAATAGGGGGGGCTACGAGCAGTACTTC. Translation gives CATSESNRGGYEQYF.

V gene TRBV9 combines with J gene TRBJ1-2; 7 bases fit TRBD1. This CDR3 spans 15 amino acids. J was trimmed by 4 bases and V by 0 bases; bases with no gene match: 6. Germline V CDR1 and CDR2: SGDLS, YYNGEE. CDR3 coding DNA: TGTGCCAGCAGCGTAGGACAGGGCCCTAGCTATGGCTACACCTTC. This codes for CASSVGQGPSYGYTF. The full variable domain, completed using reference TRBV9 and TRBJ1-2, is DSGVTQTPKHLITATGQRVTLRCSPRSGDLSVYWYQQSLDQGLQFLIQYYNGEERAKGNILERFSAQQFPDLHSELNLSSLELGDSALYFCASSVGQGPSYGYTFGSGTRLTVV.

The V and J genes are TRBV30 and TRBJ1-2; 7 nucleotides match TRBD1. J lost 4 bases, V lost 5 bases, and 7 bases had no gene match. The CDR3 is 13 residues long. Germline V gene lookup returns CDR1 GTSNPN and CDR2 SVGIG (reference sequence). In nucleotides, the CDR3 is TGTGCCTGGGGACGAGGGGGCCGCTATGGCTACACCTTC. It codes for CAWGRGGRYGYTF.

This chain joins TRBV5-1 and TRBJ1-2, with D unclear. The germline V gene encodes CDR1 SGHRS and CDR2 YFSETQ. The CDR3 consists of 14 residues. Trimming removed 3 bases at V and 5 bases at J, with 14 bases between. CDR3 region: CASSYQELGYGYTF. CDR3 coding DNA: TGCGCCAGCAGCTATCAGGAATTAGGTTATGGCTACACCTTC.

This sequence joins TRBV11-3 and TRBJ1-2; D perhaps matches TRBD1 (6 bases). V dropped 0 bases and J dropped 6 bases, with 14 bases sitting between them. CDR1 and CDR2 (germline): SGHNT, YENEEA. The CDR3 runs to 15 residues. The CDR3 sequence: CASSLESRGVNGYTF. In DNA, the CDR3 is TGTGCCAGCAGCTTAGAGTCCAGGGGAGTTAATGGCTACACCTTC.

V usage is TRBV6-1 and J usage is TRBJ2-1, with 11 bases aligning to TRBD2. The CDR3 has 17 amino acids. V shed 2 bases, J shed 4 bases, and the junction held 7 bases outside the gene matches. Germline lookup yields CDR1 MNHNS and CDR2 SASEGT. CDR3 DNA sequence: TGTGCCAGCAGTGAACGGGGAAGACTAGCGGGATACAATGAGCAGTTCTTC. Translating gives CASSERGRLAGYNEQFF.

V gene TRBV13 combines with J gene TRBJ1-1, with D perhaps TRBD1 (6 bases). CDR3 length equals 18 residues. With 2 bases removed from V and 0 bases from J, the gap between germline ends came to 19 bases. Germline assignment: CDR1 PRHDT and CDR2 FYEKMQ (reference sequence). CDR3 DNA sequence: TGTGCCAGCAGCTTACCCTGGCTTGCAGGGGTCATGAACACTGAAGCTTTCTTT. It yields the protein CASSLPWLAGVMNTEAFF.

The chain combines TRBV19 with TRBJ2-1; 15 bases line up with TRBD2. This CDR3 region has 16 residues. V shed 7 bases, J shed 6 bases, and the junction held 7 bases outside the gene matches. Germline V gene sequence: CDR1 LNHDA, CDR2 SQIVND (reference sequence). The CDR3, as DNA: TGTGCCAGTACCAGGACTAGCGGGAGGGCCGGCAATGAGCAGTTCTTC. Translating gives CASTRTSGRAGNEQFF.

The chain is built from TRBV27 and TRBJ2-7, with 7 bases aligning to TRBD1. V lost 7 bases to trimming and J lost 0 bases; unmatched junction nucleotides: 6. The CDR3 is 14 amino acids. Germline V gene sequence: CDR1 MNHEY, CDR2 SMNVEV (reference sequence). CDR3 protein: CASKPGQFSYEQYF. Here the CDR3 DNA reads TGTGCCAGCAAACCGGGACAGTTCTCCTACGAGCAGTACTTC.

This clone was counted between two and nine times. The chain joins TRBV27 to TRBJ1-5; D ambiguous. There are 14 residues in the CDR3. Germline CDR1 MNHEY, CDR2 SMNVEV (reference sequence). Trimming took 3 bases from V and 3 from J, leaving 9 bases between them. As DNA, the CDR3 is TGTGCCAGCAGTTTGCTCGGGATCAATCAGCCCCAGCATTTT. Amino acid sequence: CASSLLGINQPQHF.

The V gene is TRBV5-6, the J gene TRBJ2-7; 9 bases map to TRBD1. This CDR3 region has 13 residues. Per germline, CDR1 SGHDT and CDR2 YYEEEE. The junction had 3 bases not matched to a gene; V was cut back by 5 bases and J by 3 bases. The CDR3 nucleotides are TGTGCCAGCAGGGGACAGGGTTTCTACGAGCAGTACTTC. Translation gives CASRGQGFYEQYF. Combining the CDR3 with reference TRBV5-6 and TRBJ2-7 gives the whole variable domain DAGVTQSPTHLIKTRGQQVTLRCSPKSGHDTVSWYQQALGQGPQFIFQYYEEEERQRGNFPDRFSGHQFPNYSSELNVNALLLGDSALYLCASRGQGFYEQYFGPGTRLTVT.

The chain has TRBV11-2 and TRBJ1-5, with D perhaps TRBD1 (5 bases). CDR1 is SGHAT, CDR2 FQNNGV, per germline. This CDR3 is built from 13 residues. Trimming took 5 bases from V and 2 from J, leaving 7 bases between them. CDR3 amino acids: CASSEGGNQPQHF. The CDR3 DNA reads TGTGCCAGCAGCGAAGGGGGCAATCAGCCCCAGCATTTT.

The rearrangement links TRBV11-2 to TRBJ1-2, with TRBD1 matching 7 bases. Germline CDR1 SGHAT, CDR2 FQNNGV. CDR3 length: 11 residues. The trim removed 4 bases at V and 9 bases at J, leaving 2 bases unmatched. CDR3 region: CASSSGGSYTF. In DNA form, the CDR3 reads TGTGCCAGCAGCTCAGGGGGGAGCTACACCTTC.

The chain uses TRBV27 and TRBJ2-7; D possibly corresponds to TRBD2 (6 bases). This CDR3 is built from 14 residues. Germline CDR1 MNHEY, CDR2 SMNVEV (reference sequence). V lost 7 bases, J lost 3 bases, and 16 bases lay in between. CDR3 sequence (DNA): TGTGCCAGCAATCTAGGAGGGATAGGCTACGAGCAGTACTTC. Amino acid sequence: CASNLGGIGYEQYF.

This sequence joins TRBV7-9 and TRBJ2-3; D call uncertain. The CDR3 totals 12 residues. Deletions cut 8 bases from V and 4 bases from J, with 10 bases between. Germline values: CDR1 SEHNR, CDR2 FQNEAQ (reference sequence). The chain's CDR3 is CASGPVPDTQYF. CDR3 sequence (DNA): TGTGCCAGCGGCCCCGTCCCAGATACGCAGTATTTT.

V usage is TRBV7-2 and J usage is TRBJ2-7, with D perhaps assigned TRBD1 or TRBD2 (6 bases each). The V end was cut by 5 bases, the J end by 3 bases, with 14 bases between. Germline lookup yields CDR1 SGHTA and CDR2 FQGNSA. This CDR3 has 14 residues. The CDR3 loop reads CASSRGGGIYEQYF. The CDR3 DNA is TGTGCCAGCAGCAGAGGGGGAGGTATCTACGAGCAGTACTTC.

This chain joins TRBV10-2 and TRBJ1-1, with D possibly TRBD1 on 6 matching bases. This CDR3 has 14 amino acids. Per the germline V gene, CDR1 is WSHSY and CDR2 is SAAADI. Between the trimmed V and J ends, which lost 4 bases and 5 bases, there was a span of 14 bases. The CDR3: CASSVRQGNTEAFF. The CDR3 region has the DNA TGCGCCAGCAGTGTCCGGCAGGGGAATACTGAAGCTTTCTTT.

The J gene is TRBJ2-7, the V gene TRBV7-9; 10 bases align to TRBD2. Germline assignment: CDR1 SEHNR and CDR2 FQNEAQ (reference sequence). After removal of 0 bases from V and 4 bases from J, the junction contained 3 bases not matched to a gene. The CDR3 is 15 residues long. In DNA form, the CDR3 reads TGTGCCAGCAGCTTAGCGCGACTAGCGGGTTACGAGCAGTACTTC. Protein sequence: CASSLARLAGYEQYF.

The chain carries TRBV5-1 and TRBJ2-1; 9 nucleotides align to TRBD2. Germline-derived CDR1 and CDR2 are SGHRS and YFSETQ. V dropped 1 base and J dropped 1; count of bases not matched to a gene: 3. The CDR3 runs 16 residues. The CDR3 loop reads CASSLRGRESYNEQFF. Here the CDR3 DNA reads TGCGCCAGCAGCTTGCGCGGGAGGGAGTCCTACAATGAGCAGTTCTTC.